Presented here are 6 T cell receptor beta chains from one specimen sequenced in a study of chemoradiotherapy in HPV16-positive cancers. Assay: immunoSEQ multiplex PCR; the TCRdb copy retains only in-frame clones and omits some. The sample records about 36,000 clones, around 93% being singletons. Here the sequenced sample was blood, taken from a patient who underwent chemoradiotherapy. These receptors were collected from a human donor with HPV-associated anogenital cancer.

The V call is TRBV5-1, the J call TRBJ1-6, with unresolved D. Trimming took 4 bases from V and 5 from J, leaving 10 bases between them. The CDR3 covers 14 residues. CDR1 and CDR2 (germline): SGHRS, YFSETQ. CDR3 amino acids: CASSRAGDNSPLHF. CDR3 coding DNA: TGCGCCAGCAGCCGTGCTGGGGATAATTCACCCCTCCACTTT.

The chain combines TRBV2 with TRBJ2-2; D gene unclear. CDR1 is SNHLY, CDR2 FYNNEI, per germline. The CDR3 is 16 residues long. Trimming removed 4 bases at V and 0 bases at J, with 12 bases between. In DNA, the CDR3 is TGTGCCAGCAGTGCACTCGCGGCCGCGAACACCGGGGAGCTGTTTTTT. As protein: CASSALAAANTGELFF.

The CDR3 region is CASSPSGGASKQFF. The CDR3 DNA follows: TGTGCCAGCTCACCGAGCGGGGGGGCCTCCAAGCAGTTCTTC. The chain employs TRBV18 and TRBJ2-1; TRBD2 aligns across 10 bases. V trimming: 3 bases; J trimming: 11 bases; junction bases outside the gene matches: 7. Germline V gene data show CDR1 as KGHSH and CDR2 as LQKENI. The CDR3 runs 14 residues.

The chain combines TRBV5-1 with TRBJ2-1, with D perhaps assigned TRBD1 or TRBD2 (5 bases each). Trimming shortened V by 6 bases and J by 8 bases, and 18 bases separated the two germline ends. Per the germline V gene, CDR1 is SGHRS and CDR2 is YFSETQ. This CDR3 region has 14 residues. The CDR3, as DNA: TGCGCCAGCAACCGGGACCGAAGTTTGGATGAGCAGTTCTTC. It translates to CASNRDRSLDEQFF.

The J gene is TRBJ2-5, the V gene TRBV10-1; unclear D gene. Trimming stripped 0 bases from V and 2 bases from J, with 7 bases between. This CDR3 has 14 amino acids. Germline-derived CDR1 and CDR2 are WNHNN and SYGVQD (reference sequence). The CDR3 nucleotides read TGCGCCAGCAGTGAGTCTGGCAGACAAGAGACCCAGTACTTC. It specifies CASSESGRQETQYF.

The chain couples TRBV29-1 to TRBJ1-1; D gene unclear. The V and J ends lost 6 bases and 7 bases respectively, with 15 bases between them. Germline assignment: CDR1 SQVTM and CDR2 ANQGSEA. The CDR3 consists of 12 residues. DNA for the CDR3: TGCAGCGTCACACGAAGGGTTGATGAAGCTTTCTTT. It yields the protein CSVTRRVDEAFF.